The present TCR beta chain was sequenced within a study of T cells in localized non-small cell lung cancer (dated by TCRdb to between 2020 and 2021). Turning to the overall study: The study examined T cell repertoires in roughly 240 patients with early-stage NSCLC and compared tumors with uninvolved tumor-adjacent lungs. The cohort comprised 236 treatment-naïve NSCLC patients with resected, localized lung tumors. Of the NSCLC patients, around 130 were male and around 99 were female, and the mean age was approximately 69 years. The paper as a whole reports these results and caveats: Because the study design was exploratory, TCR variables were selected using unadjusted p-values without false-discovery rate correction. Longer overall survival was associated with higher blood T cell density, whereas shorter survival was associated with higher adjacent-lung clonality. Multi-region tumor sequencing was not performed, so intratumor heterogeneity could not be excluded. The highest T cell clonality was observed in uninvolved tumor-adjacent lung, where clonality exceeded that of tumor, suggesting that antigenic responses were more focused in uninvolved tumor-adjacent lung. A median of 57 of the top 100 tumor clones were detected in paired uninvolved adjacent lung, and 28 of these tumor clones were also found among the top 100 clones of the paired uninvolved adjacent lung.

The CDR3 contains 16 residues, cysteine and phenylalanine counted. The retained sequence is limited to the CDR3, 48 bases, with the frame set at the first base. V lost 2 bases and J lost 3 bases; the stretch between them is 16 bases long. From the germline V gene (reference sequence), CDR1 is SEHNR and CDR2 is FQNEAQ. The immunoSEQ Assay was used to sequence TCR beta CDR3 regions from DNA. The paper's processing steps were these. To compute T cell density, TCR beta template counts were normalized to usable DNA, which was estimated by amplifying housekeeping genes. The preseqR package was used to estimate richness by extrapolating to 400,000 templates for PBMC samples and to 120,000 templates for tissue samples. Clonality was defined as one minus Pielou's evenness. Tissue-enriched TCRs were identified by differential abundance testing using productive amino-acid clonotypes, minimum total count 5 and alpha 0.1. Repertoire overlap between compartments was quantified with the Jaccard Index and Morisita Overlap Index. GLIPH grouped TCR beta CDR3s together with public tetramer-defined viral CDR3s, and a viral motif had to include at least three viral sequences and show V-gene enrichment. TCRdb carries this immuneACCESS record with in-frame sequences only. Its versions omit some clonotypes, under half of them owing to an unresolved V gene in the studies checked, with the rest unexplained. V and J calls and clone size are those listed in that table; D and trimming were worked out from the DNA. The sample table records around 24,000 clones; under 90% of these occur just once. Clones ranked in the top ten supply roughly 23% of the sample.

As for this clone: Its antigen remains undetermined. Per-base qualities were not stored, and no clone one base away is much larger.

At diagnosis, peripheral blood, uninvolved tumor-adjacent lung and tumor were collected and were preserved as a mix of fresh-frozen and FFPE material. Blood samples were analyzed as peripheral blood mononuclear cells for TCR repertoire profiling. This receptor was identified in a man aged 35-75 years with stage I squamous cell lung carcinoma. Source: peripheral blood, taken before any cancer treatment. The V and J genes are TRBV7-9 and TRBJ1-1, with a weak D call of TRBD1 (6 bases match). The nucleotide sequence reads TGTGCCAGCAGCTTACTCGGCGGGGGCGGGGACACTGAAGCTTTCTTT. Its protein reads: CASSLLGGGGDTEAFF.